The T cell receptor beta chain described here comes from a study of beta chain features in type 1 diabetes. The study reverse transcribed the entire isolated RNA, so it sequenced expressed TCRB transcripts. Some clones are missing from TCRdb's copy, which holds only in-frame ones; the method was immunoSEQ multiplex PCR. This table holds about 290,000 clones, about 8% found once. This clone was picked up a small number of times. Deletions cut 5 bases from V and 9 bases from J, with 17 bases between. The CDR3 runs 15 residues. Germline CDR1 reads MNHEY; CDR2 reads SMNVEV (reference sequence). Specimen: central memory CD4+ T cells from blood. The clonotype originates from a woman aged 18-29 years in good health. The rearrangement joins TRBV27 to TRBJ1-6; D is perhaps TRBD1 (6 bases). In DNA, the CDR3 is TGTGCCAGCAGTCGGAGGCTGGGGGGCGGTTCACCCCTCCACTTT. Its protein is CASSRRLGGGSPLHF.